The 6 T cell receptor beta chains reported below all come from one sample, sequenced in a study of T cells in localized non-small cell lung cancer. Sequenced by immunoSEQ multiplex PCR; TCRdb stores in-frame clones only, minus some. Counted here are 50,000 to 65,000 clones, roughly 75% occurring once; the ten biggest clones make up approximately 4.8%. Source: PBMCs, taken before any cancer treatment. The origin of the receptors is a woman aged 35 to 70 with stage II lung adenocarcinoma.

The chain recombines TRBV5-1 with TRBJ1-1; 10 positions match TRBD1. The CDR3 has 15 residues. V was clipped by 4 bases and J by 4 bases; unmatched bases: 7. The germline gives CDR1 SGHRS, CDR2 YFSETQ. The CDR3 region is CASSQRQGAVTEAFF. In DNA, the CDR3 is TGCGCCAGCAGCCAACGACAGGGGGCGGTCACTGAAGCTTTCTTT.

This clone was picked up a small number of times. The V and J genes are TRBV5-1 and TRBJ1-4; a possible D gene is TRBD1 (6 bases). The V end was cut by 1 base, the J end by 5 bases, with 12 bases between. Germline CDR1 reads SGHRS; CDR2 reads YFSETQ. This CDR3 comprises 15 residues. The CDR3 region is CASSLNGGANEKLFF. CDR3 nucleotides: TGCGCCAGCAGCTTGAATGGGGGCGCAAATGAAAAACTGTTTTTT.

The V and J genes are TRBV2 and TRBJ2-2, with D unresolved. Trimming removed 7 bases from V and 2 bases from J, with 17 bases in between. The CDR3 sequence is 16 residues long. CDR1 and CDR2 (germline): SNHLY, FYNNEI. For the CDR3, the DNA is TGTGCCAGCAACCCCGAAAGCTTGGTTAACACCGGGGAGCTGTTTTTT. It yields the protein CASNPESLVNTGELFF.

The V gene is TRBV30, the J gene TRBJ1-4; D is ambiguous. This CDR3 contains 13 residues. Trimming left V 8 bases short and J 5 bases short, with 15 bases between. Germline values: CDR1 GTSNPN, CDR2 SVGIG (reference sequence). In DNA form, the CDR3 reads TGTGCCACTAGGTCGGGATCAAATGAAAAACTGTTTTTT. Protein sequence: CATRSGSNEKLFF.

This clone is a singleton in its sample. The chain joins TRBV6-1 to TRBJ1-5; TRBD1 might be the D (6 bases). V was clipped by 6 bases and J by 0 bases, with 12 bases between them. Germline loops: CDR1 MNHNS, CDR2 SASEGT. This CDR3 has 15 residues. CDR3 nucleotides: TGTGCCAGCAGGGGGACATTTTCTAGCAATCAGCCCCAGCATTTT. Its protein product is CASRGTFSSNQPQHF.

This clone occurred once. The chain carries TRBV19 and TRBJ2-2, with D perhaps TRBD2 (6 bases). V was cut by 6 bases and J by 1 base, with 15 bases left in between. Germline-derived CDR1 and CDR2 are LNHDA and SQIVND (reference sequence). CDR3 length: 16 amino acids. In DNA, the CDR3 is TGTGCCAGTAGCCCACAGCGGGTACTGAACACCGGGGAGCTGTTTTTT. Translated, it gives CASSPQRVLNTGELFF.